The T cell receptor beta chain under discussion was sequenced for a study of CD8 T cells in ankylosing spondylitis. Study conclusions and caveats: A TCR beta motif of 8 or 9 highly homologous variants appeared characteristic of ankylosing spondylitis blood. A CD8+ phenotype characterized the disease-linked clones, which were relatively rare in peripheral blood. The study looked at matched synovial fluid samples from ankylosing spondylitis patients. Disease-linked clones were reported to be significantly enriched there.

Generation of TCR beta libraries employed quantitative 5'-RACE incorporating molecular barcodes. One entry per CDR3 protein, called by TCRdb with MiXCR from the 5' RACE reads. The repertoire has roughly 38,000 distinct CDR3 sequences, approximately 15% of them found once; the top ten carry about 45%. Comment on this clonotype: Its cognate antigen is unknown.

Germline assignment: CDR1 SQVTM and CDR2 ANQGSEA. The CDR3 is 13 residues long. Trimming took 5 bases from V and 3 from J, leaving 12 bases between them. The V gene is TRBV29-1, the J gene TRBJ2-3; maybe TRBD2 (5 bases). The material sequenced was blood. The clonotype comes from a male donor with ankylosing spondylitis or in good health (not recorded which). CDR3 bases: TGCAGCGTTATGGGGAGTGGAACAGATACGCAGTATTTT. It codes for CSVMGSGTDTQYF.